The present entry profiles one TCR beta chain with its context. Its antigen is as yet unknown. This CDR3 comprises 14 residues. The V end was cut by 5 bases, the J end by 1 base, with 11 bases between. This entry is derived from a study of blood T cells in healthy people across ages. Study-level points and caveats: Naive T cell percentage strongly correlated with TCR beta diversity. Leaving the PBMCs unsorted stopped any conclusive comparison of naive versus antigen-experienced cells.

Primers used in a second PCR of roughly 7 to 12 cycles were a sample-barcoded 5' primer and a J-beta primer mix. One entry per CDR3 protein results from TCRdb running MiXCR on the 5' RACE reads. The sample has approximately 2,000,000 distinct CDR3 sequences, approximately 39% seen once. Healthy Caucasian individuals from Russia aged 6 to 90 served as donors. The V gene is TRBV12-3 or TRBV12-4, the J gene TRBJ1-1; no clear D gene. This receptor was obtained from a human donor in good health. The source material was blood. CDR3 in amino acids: CASSTRDKNTEAFF. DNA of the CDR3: TGTGCCAGCAGTACAAGAGACAAGAACACTGAAGCTTTCTTT.